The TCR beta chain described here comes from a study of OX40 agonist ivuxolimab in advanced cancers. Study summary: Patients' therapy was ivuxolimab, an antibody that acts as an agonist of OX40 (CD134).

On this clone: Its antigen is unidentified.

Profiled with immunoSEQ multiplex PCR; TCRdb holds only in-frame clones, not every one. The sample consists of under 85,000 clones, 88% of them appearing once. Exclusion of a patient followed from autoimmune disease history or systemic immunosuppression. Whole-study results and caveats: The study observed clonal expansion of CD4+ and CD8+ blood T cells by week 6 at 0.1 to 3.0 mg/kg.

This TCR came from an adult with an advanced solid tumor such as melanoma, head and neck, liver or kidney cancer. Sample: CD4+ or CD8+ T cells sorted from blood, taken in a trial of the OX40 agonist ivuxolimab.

The CDR3 bases are TGTGCCAGCAGACGGGACAGGGGGCAAGGAGAGACCCAGTACTTC. It specifies CASRRDRGQGETQYF. The chain employs TRBV27 and TRBJ2-5; 12 bases fit TRBD1. The CDR3 covers 15 residues. Germline assignment: CDR1 MNHEY and CDR2 SMNVEV (reference sequence). V gave up 6 bases and J gave up 4 bases; unmatched junction bases: 6.